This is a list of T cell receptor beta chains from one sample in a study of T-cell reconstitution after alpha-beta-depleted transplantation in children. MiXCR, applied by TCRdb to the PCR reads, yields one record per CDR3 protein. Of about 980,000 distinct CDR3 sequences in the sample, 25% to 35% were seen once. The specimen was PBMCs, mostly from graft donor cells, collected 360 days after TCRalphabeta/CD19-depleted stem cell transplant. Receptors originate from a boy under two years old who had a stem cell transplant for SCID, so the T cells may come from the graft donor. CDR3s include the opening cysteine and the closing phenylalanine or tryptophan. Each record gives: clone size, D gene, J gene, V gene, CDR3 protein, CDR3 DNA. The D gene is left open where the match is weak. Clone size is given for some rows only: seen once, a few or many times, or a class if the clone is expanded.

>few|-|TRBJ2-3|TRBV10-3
CAISGPLATDTQYF
TGTGCCATCAGTGGCCCGCTGGCCACAGATACGCAGTATTTT
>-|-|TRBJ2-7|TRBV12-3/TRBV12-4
CASSLLKGYEQYF
TGTGCCAGCAGTTTATTAAAAGGCTACGAGCAGTACTTC
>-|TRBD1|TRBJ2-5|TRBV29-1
CSVDGVRDRETQETQYF
TGCAGCGTTGATGGTGTCCGGGACAGGGAAACGCAAGAGACCCAGTACTTC
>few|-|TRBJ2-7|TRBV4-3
CASSQDYSRQVNAYEQYF
TGCGCCAGCAGCCAAGATTATTCCCGTCAAGTGAACGCCTACGAGCAGTACTTC
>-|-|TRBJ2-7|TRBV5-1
CASSQRTEAMSEQYF
TGCGCCAGCAGCCAAAGGACAGAAGCGATGAGCGAGCAGTACTTC
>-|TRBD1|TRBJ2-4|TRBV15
CATSREDRGPKYF
TGTGCCACCAGCAGAGAAGACAGGGGGCCGAAGTACTTC
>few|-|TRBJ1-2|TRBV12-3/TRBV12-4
CASSPTAQYGYTF
TGTGCCAGCAGTCCGACCGCGCAGTATGGCTACACCTTC
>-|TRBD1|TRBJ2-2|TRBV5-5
CASSPGQGRPNTGELFF
TGTGCCAGCAGCCCTGGACAGGGGCGACCGAACACCGGGGAGCTGTTTTTT
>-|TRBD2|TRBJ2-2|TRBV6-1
CASSDLRAGAPPGELFF
TGTGCCAGCAGTGACCTAAGAGCGGGGGCCCCCCCCGGGGAGCTGTTTTTT
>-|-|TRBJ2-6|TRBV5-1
CASSLAPGGRLSGANVLTF
TGCGCCAGCAGCTTGGCTCCAGGGGGGAGGCTCTCTGGGGCCAACGTCCTGACTTTC
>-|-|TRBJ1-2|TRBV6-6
CASSYVDAAGYTF
TGTGCCAGCAGTTACGTGGACGCTGCTGGCTACACCTTC
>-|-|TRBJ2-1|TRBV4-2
CASSQEPSLSSYNEQFF
TGTGCCAGCAGCCAAGAACCCAGTCTGAGCTCCTACAATGAGCAGTTCTTC
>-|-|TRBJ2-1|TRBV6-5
CASSYEQVTVRFF
TGTGCCAGCAGTTACGAACAGGTCACCGTAAGGTTCTTC